The 28 T cell receptor beta chains below all came from one sample that was sequenced in a study of T cell responses to AZD1222 COVID-19 vaccine. Method: immunoSEQ multiplex PCR; TCRdb's copy keeps in-frame clones and lacks some. The sample yields 100,000 to 150,000 clones, approximately 93% seen once. Sequencing used peripheral blood, obtained on day 0 of AZD1222 vaccination. Receptors originate from an adult in good health.

The rearrangement links TRBV20-1 to TRBJ2-3, with a possible D match to TRBD2 (6 bases). The CDR3 is made up of 15 amino acids. Looked up from germline, CDR1 is DFQATT and CDR2 is SNEGSKA (reference sequence). The V gene lost 3 bases and the J gene lost 2 bases, with 15 bases spanning the gap. The CDR3 loop reads CSASGDSSSTDTQYF. The CDR3 coding sequence is TGCAGTGCTAGTGGGGACTCCTCCTCCACAGATACGCAGTATTTT.

The rearrangement joins TRBV7-3 to TRBJ1-1; the D is unclear. Trimming shortened V by 5 bases and J by 5 bases, and 15 bases separated the two germline ends. The CDR3 extends over 14 amino acids. Germline CDR1 SGHTA, CDR2 FQGTGA. The CDR3 loop reads CASSPGGVNTEAFF. CDR3 DNA: TGTGCCAGCAGCCCCGGCGGGGTAAATACTGAAGCTTTCTTT.

This clone has more than one count but fewer than ten. The rearrangement links TRBV2 to TRBJ2-5; 15 bases line up with TRBD2. The V gene end was trimmed by 7 bases and the J gene end by 4 bases; junction bases not matched to a gene: 7. The CDR3 covers 16 residues. CDR1 and CDR2 (germline): SNHLY, FYNNEI. CDR3 sequence: CASKEGLAGGLETQYF. DNA of the CDR3: TGTGCCAGCAAAGAGGGACTAGCGGGGGGCCTAGAGACCCAGTACTTC.

This chain joins TRBV9 and TRBJ2-3; a weak D match, TRBD2 (5 bases). Germline loops: CDR1 SGDLS, CDR2 YYNGEE. The CDR3 loop spans 16 amino acids. V was shortened by 5 bases and J by 1 base, with 17 bases between the two germline ends. The CDR3 coding sequence is TGTGCCAGCAGTCCCCTGGCAGCGGCCGGCACAGATACGCAGTATTTT. This gives the protein CASSPLAAAGTDTQYF.

The chain has TRBV9 and TRBJ2-1, with 8 bases identical to TRBD1. V shed 4 bases, J shed 7 bases, and the junction held 10 bases outside the gene matches. CDR3 length equals 15 residues. Germline loops: CDR1 SGDLS, CDR2 YYNGEE. The CDR3 here is CASSNTWTGLNEQFF. The CDR3 nucleotides are TGTGCCAGCAGCAATACCTGGACAGGGCTGAATGAGCAGTTCTTC.

The CDR3 region has the DNA TGTGCCAGCAGCCAAGTTTCGGACAGTTTGAAAGCTTTCTTT. Its translation: CASSQVSDSLKAFF. The genes are TRBV4-2 and TRBJ1-1; D is perhaps TRBD1 (6 bases). The V gene's germline CDR1 is LGHNA and CDR2 YNFKEQ. V was pared by 1 base and J by 9 bases, with 15 bases between. The CDR3 has 14 amino acids.

In its sample, this clone was seen once. The V and J genes are TRBV6-6 and TRBJ1-3; D not resolved. Germline-derived CDR1 and CDR2 are MNHNY and SVGAGI (reference sequence). CDR3 length: 13 amino acids. V was shortened by 8 bases and J by 0 bases, with 8 bases between the two germline ends. DNA for the CDR3: TGTGCCAGCGTGGCGGACTCTGGAAACACCATATATTTT. This translates into CASVADSGNTIYF.

J is TRBJ1-6 and V is TRBV6-5; D is uncertain. V lost 11 bases, J lost 5 bases, and 13 bases lay in between. This CDR3 comprises 13 residues. CDR1 and CDR2 from the germline V gene are MNHEY and SVGAGI. The CDR3 region has the DNA TGTGCCTCCTCCACTAATGATAATTCACCCCTCCACTTT. It yields the protein CASSTNDNSPLHF.

This clone was counted a single time. The chain couples TRBV27 to TRBJ2-7; D is unclear. The CDR3 runs 14 residues. V lost 0 bases and J 3 bases, leaving 9 bases between the germline ends. Germline CDR1 reads MNHEY; CDR2 reads SMNVEV (reference sequence). CDR3 sequence reads: CASSLSLVGYEQYF. CDR3 coding DNA: TGTGCCAGCAGTTTATCCCTCGTGGGCTACGAGCAGTACTTC.

CDR3 residues: CASRLTGLGSYNEQFF. In nucleotides, the CDR3 is TGTGCCAGCAGACTAACGGGGCTTGGCTCCTACAATGAGCAGTTCTTC. The chain joins TRBV28 to TRBJ2-1; D possibly uses TRBD1 or TRBD2 (5 bases each). This CDR3 comprises 16 residues. The V gene's germline CDR1 is MDHEN and CDR2 SYDVKM. Trimming stripped 6 bases from V and 0 bases from J, with 15 bases between.

This clone was counted once. The chain employs TRBV19 and TRBJ1-3; D is undetermined. The CDR3 is 16 amino acids. The germline V and J ends were trimmed by 3 bases and 0 bases, with 12 bases remaining between them. Germline lookup yields CDR1 LNHDA and CDR2 SQIVND (reference sequence). As DNA, the CDR3 is TGTGCCAGTAGTATCGTCGGCACCAACTCTGGAAACACCATATATTTT. Its protein is CASSIVGTNSGNTIYF.

V usage is TRBV4-1 and J usage is TRBJ2-1; 9 nucleotides agree with TRBD2. Trimming at V came to 0 bases and at J to 8 bases, leaving 5 bases not matched to a gene. The CDR3 has 15 amino acids. Germline V gene data show CDR1 as MGHRA and CDR2 as YSYEKL. The CDR3 DNA sequence: TGCGCCAGCAGCCAAGAGGGACTAGCTGTCGATGAGCAGTTCTTC. Translating gives CASSQEGLAVDEQFF.

This chain connects TRBV30 to TRBJ1-1, with 8 bases fitting TRBD1. Germline assignment: CDR1 GTSNPN and CDR2 SVGIG (reference sequence). V dropped 5 bases and J dropped 1; count of bases not matched to a gene: 6. The CDR3 totals 14 residues. This chain's CDR3 is CAWRTGTGNTEAFF. The CDR3 DNA reads TGTGCCTGGCGAACCGGGACAGGGAACACTGAAGCTTTCTTT.

CDR3 nucleotide sequence: TGTGCCAGCAGTCAGGGGTTCACCGGGGAGCTGTTTTTT. Protein sequence: CASSQGFTGELFF. V is TRBV6-5 and J is TRBJ2-2, with D tentatively TRBD1 (6 bases). The germline V and J ends were trimmed by 5 bases and 4 bases, with 8 bases remaining between them. The CDR3 is made up of 13 amino acids. CDR1 is MNHEY and CDR2 is SVGAGI in the germline V gene.

The chain uses TRBV2 and TRBJ2-1; D uncertain. Deletions cut 5 bases from V and 8 bases from J, with 10 bases between. The CDR3 loop spans 12 amino acids. Looked up from germline, CDR1 is SNHLY and CDR2 is FYNNEI. The CDR3 spells CASSPGSDEQFF. The CDR3, as DNA: TGTGCCAGCAGTCCGGGCTCGGATGAGCAGTTCTTC. Together with reference TRBV2 and TRBJ2-1, the CDR3 gives the full variable domain: EPEVTQTPSHQVTQMGQEVILRCVPISNHLYFYWYRQILGQKVEFLVSFYNNEISEKSEIFDDQFSVERPDGSNFTLKIRSTKLEDSAMYFCASSPGSDEQFFGPGTRLTVL.

J is TRBJ2-7 and V is TRBV7-6, with 10 nucleotides matching TRBD1. The J segment lost 5 bases and the V segment lost 5 bases, leaving 6 bases of the junction unmatched. In germline, CDR1 is SGHVS, CDR2 FNYEAQ. The CDR3 loop spans 14 amino acids. This chain's CDR3 is CASSLGQGRNEQYF. As DNA, the CDR3 is TGTGCCAGCAGCCTGGGACAGGGGAGGAACGAGCAGTACTTC.

The chain carries TRBV5-1 and TRBJ2-3, with 9 bases matching TRBD1. The CDR3 loop spans 15 amino acids. In germline, CDR1 is SGHRS, CDR2 YFSETQ. The V gene end was trimmed by 7 bases and the J gene end by 2 bases; junction bases not matched to a gene: 8. The CDR3 reads CASDRTGGFTDTQYF. CDR3 nucleotide sequence: TGCGCCAGCGATAGAACAGGGGGCTTCACAGATACGCAGTATTTT.

This clone was detected once. The chain couples TRBV2 to TRBJ2-3, with TRBD2 matching over 7 bases. The ends lost 10 bases at V and 3 bases at J; junction bases unmatched: 1. There are 11 residues in the CDR3. CDR1 SNHLY and CDR2 FYNNEI come from the germline V gene. The DNA for the CDR3 is TGTGCCACAGCGGGGACAGATACGCAGTATTTT. Protein product: CATAGTDTQYF.

This sequence joins TRBV5-1 and TRBJ2-7; 10 bases align to TRBD2. The CDR3 has 15 residues. The germline gives CDR1 SGHRS, CDR2 YFSETQ. With 0 bases clipped from V and 6 bases from J, the junction kept 6 bases outside the gene matches. As DNA, the CDR3 is TGCGCCAGCAGCTTGGTCAGCGGGGGGGCTCCCGAGCAGTACTTC. Encoded protein: CASSLVSGGAPEQYF.

The chain employs TRBV27 and TRBJ2-5, with D perhaps matching TRBD2 (5 bases). The germline CDR1 and CDR2 sequences are MNHEY and SMNVEV (reference sequence). The CDR3 contains 16 residues. V shed 1 base and J shed 1 base, with 13 bases lying between them. The CDR3 nucleotides read TGTGCCAGCAGTTTATATGGGAGAGGCCTCCAAGAGACCCAGTACTTC. Residues: CASSLYGRGLQETQYF.

By share of the sample, this clone is medium-sized. The gene calls are TRBV5-6 and TRBJ2-5, with D possibly matching TRBD2 (6 bases). Germline V gene sequence: CDR1 SGHDT, CDR2 YYEEEE. CDR3 length equals 13 residues. The V end was cut by 3 bases, the J end by 10 bases, with 16 bases between. CDR3 sequence (DNA): TGTGCCAGCAGCTGGGGGTCAGCGGGCAACCAGTACTTC. It is translated as CASSWGSAGNQYF.

The V call is TRBV29-1, the J call TRBJ1-1; D possibly corresponds to TRBD1 (5 bases). Germline loops: CDR1 SQVTM, CDR2 ANQGSEA. The CDR3 runs 13 residues. Trimming left V 6 bases short and J 2 bases short, with 13 bases between. The CDR3 loop reads CSVVQGGNTEAFF. DNA for the CDR3: TGCAGCGTGGTCCAGGGAGGAAACACTGAAGCTTTCTTT.

This sequence joins TRBV6-6 and TRBJ1-1; D not certain. The germline gives CDR1 MNHNY, CDR2 SVGAGI (reference sequence). The V gene lost 0 bases and the J gene lost 1 base, with 0 bases spanning the gap. There are 12 residues in the CDR3. CDR3 nucleotide sequence: TGTGCCAGCAGTTACTCGAACACTGAAGCTTTCTTT. As protein: CASSYSNTEAFF.

The DNA for the CDR3 is TGTGCCAGCAGCTTAGCACCGGGACTAGCGGAGGGGGAGGTCGGGGAGCTGTTTTTT. It codes for CASSLAPGLAEGEVGELFF. The chain employs TRBV5-4 and TRBJ2-2; 11 nucleotides align to TRBD2. The CDR3 is made up of 19 amino acids. Trimming at V came to 2 bases and at J to 7 bases, leaving 16 bases not matched to a gene. Germline V gene lookup returns CDR1 SGHNT and CDR2 YYREEE (reference sequence).

Note on this clone: The sample holds other DNA sequences that translate to the same CDR3. This chain links TRBV12-3 or TRBV12-4 with TRBJ1-1; a possible D gene is TRBD1 (5 bases). CDR3 length: 12 amino acids. Trimming stripped 6 bases from V and 5 bases from J, with 10 bases between. The CDR3 bases are TGTGCCAGCAGCCTTCAGGGTACTGAAGCTTTCTTT. The encoded protein is CASSLQGTEAFF.

The rearrangement links TRBV19 to TRBJ2-1; the D gene is possibly TRBD2 (5 bases). The V and J ends lost 6 bases and 2 bases respectively, with 11 bases between them. The CDR3 totals 14 residues. Per germline, CDR1 LNHDA and CDR2 SQIVND (reference sequence). The CDR3 nucleotides read TGTGCCAGTAGCTTCGGCGGGCCCTACAATGAGCAGTTCTTC. Protein sequence: CASSFGGPYNEQFF.

This clone showed up just once. V is TRBV4-2 and J is TRBJ2-1, with TRBD1 identical over 8 bases. The length of the CDR3 is 16 residues. The junction had 4 bases not matched to a gene; V was cut back by 0 bases and J by 3 bases. The germline V gene encodes CDR1 LGHNA and CDR2 YNFKEQ. The DNA for the CDR3 is TGTGCCAGCAGCCAAGATCAACAGGGGGTCTACAATGAGCAGTTCTTC. Its protein is CASSQDQQGVYNEQFF.

The chain uses TRBV25-1 and TRBJ1-2; unclear D gene. CDR1 MGHDK and CDR2 SYGVNS come from the germline V gene. The CDR3 is 13 residues long. The germline V and J ends were trimmed by 1 base and 14 bases, with 17 bases remaining between them. The CDR3, as DNA: TGTGCCAGCAGTGAATCGGGAAGGGCCTGGGTGACCTTC. This sequence encodes CASSESGRAWVTF.